The TCR beta chain under discussion was sequenced for a study of blood T cell repertoires in COVID-19. Study at large: COVID-19 samples collected from the United States, Italy and Spain covered acute and convalescent phases. PBMCs, B-cell-depleted T cells, or T cells provided the cDNA or gDNA that made up the material.

Trimming left V 8 bases short and J 2 bases short, with 9 bases between. The CDR3 contains 11 residues. CDR1 is DFQATT and CDR2 is SNEGSKA in the germline V gene (reference sequence). As handled by the study authors: It was from reference gene primer amplification that nucleated cell counts were estimated. Using immunoSEQ multiplex PCR, the repertoire was profiled, and TCRdb retains in-frame clones only, with some absent. Clone size and the V and J calls come from that table; the DNA yielded D and trimming. Of just under 60,000 clones in the sample, around 79% were seen once. The chain uses TRBV20-1 and TRBJ2-5; D may be TRBD1 (5 bases). The sample was peripheral blood. This receptor was obtained from a human donor in a cohort sampled during active COVID-19. The CDR3 region is CSPRQQETQYF. The CDR3 DNA reads as TGCAGTCCCCGACAGCAAGAGACCCAGTACTTC.